This T cell receptor beta chain was obtained from a study of blood T cell repertoires in COVID-19. As for the study in general: PBMCs, B-cell-depleted T cells, or T cells provided the cDNA or gDNA that made up the material.

Note on this clone: The junction differs from germline at one of its ends, possibly a read error.

TCRdb keeps only in-frame clones here, not all; method: immunoSEQ multiplex PCR. This table has about 470,000 clones, 87% appearing once. Sequences were obtained from PBMCs or T cells enriched from blood (not recorded which). The TCR comes from a woman between 18 and 29 years old who had recovered from COVID-19.

The CDR3 nucleotides read TGTGCCAGCAGCGGGGCGGGGGACTCCCTCTTC. Its protein product is CASSGAGDSLF. This chain connects TRBV9 to TRBJ1-2; D is possibly TRBD1 (5 bases). The V gene's germline CDR1 is SGDLS and CDR2 YYNGEE. The CDR3 covers 11 residues.